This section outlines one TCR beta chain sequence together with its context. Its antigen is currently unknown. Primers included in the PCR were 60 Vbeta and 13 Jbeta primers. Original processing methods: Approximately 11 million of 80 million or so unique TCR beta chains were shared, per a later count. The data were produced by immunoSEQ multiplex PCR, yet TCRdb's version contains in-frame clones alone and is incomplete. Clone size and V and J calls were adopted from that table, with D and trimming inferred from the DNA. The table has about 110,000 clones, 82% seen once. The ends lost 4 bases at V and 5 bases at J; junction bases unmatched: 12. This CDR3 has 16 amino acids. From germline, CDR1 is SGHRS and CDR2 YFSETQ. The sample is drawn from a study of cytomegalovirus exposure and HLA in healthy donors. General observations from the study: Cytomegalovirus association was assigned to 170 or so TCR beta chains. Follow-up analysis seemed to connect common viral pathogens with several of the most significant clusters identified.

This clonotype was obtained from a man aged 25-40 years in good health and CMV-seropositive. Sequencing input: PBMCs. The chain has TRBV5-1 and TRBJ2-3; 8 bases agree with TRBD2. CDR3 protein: CASSLLFGGVVDTQYF. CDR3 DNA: TGCGCCAGCAGCCTACTTTTCGGGGGGGTAGTAGATACGCAGTATTTT.